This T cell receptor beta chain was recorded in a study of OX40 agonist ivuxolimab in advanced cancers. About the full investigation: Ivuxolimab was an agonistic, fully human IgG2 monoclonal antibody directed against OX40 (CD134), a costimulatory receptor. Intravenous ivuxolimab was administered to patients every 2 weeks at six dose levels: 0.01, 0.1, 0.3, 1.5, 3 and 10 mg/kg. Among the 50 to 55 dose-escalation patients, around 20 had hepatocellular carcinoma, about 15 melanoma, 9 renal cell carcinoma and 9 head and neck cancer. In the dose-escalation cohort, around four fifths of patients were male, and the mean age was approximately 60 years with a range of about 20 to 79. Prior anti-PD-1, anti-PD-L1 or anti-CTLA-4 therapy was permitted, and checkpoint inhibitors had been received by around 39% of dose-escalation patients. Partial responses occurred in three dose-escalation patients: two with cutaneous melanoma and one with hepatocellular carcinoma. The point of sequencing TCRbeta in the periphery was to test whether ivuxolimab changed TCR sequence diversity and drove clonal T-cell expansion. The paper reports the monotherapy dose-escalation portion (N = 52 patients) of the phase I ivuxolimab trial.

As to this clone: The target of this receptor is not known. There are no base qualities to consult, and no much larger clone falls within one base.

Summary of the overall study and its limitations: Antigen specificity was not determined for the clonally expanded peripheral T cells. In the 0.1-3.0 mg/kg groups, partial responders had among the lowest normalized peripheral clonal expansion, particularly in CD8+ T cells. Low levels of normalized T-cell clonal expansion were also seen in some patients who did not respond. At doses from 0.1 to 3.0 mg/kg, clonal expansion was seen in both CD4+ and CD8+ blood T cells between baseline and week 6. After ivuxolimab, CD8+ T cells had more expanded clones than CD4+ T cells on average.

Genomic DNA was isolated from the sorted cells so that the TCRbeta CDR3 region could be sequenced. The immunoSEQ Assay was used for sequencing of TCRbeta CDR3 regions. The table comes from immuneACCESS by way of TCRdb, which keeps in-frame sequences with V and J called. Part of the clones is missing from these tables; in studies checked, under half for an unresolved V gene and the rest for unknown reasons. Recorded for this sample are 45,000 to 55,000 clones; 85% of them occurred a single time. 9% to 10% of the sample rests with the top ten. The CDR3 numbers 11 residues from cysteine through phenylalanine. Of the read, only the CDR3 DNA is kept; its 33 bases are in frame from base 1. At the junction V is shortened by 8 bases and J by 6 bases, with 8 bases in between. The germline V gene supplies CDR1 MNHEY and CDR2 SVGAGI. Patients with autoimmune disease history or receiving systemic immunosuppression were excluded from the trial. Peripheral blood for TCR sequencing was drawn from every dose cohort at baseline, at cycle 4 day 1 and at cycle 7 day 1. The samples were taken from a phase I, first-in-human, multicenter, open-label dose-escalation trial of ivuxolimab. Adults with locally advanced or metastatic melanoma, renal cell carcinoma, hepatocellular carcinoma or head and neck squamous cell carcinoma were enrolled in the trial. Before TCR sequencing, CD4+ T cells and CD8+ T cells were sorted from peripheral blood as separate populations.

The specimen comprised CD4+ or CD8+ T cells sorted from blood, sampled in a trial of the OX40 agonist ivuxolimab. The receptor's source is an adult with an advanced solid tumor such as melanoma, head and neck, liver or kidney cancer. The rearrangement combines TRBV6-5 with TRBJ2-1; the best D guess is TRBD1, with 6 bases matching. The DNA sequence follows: TGTGCCAGCGGGGGCAGCAATGAGCAGTTCTTC. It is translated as CASGGSNEQFF.